This T cell receptor beta chain was recovered during a study of shared clonotypes between healthy human individuals. Study-level points and caveats: The study sampled only blood, and tissue repertoires likely differ. Read depth was anticipated to influence clonotype sharing among donors.

With V trimmed by 0 bases and J by 4 bases, 3 bases remained unmatched. The length of the CDR3 is 15 residues. Germline CDR1 and CDR2: SEHNR and FQNEAQ (reference sequence). As regards this clone: The antigen is undetermined. Other DNA sequences of this sample code for an identical CDR3.

About 90 million PBMCs were counted before genomic DNA extraction. Original processing methods: Junction-only immunoSEQ data arrived without quality scores, meaning filtering differed. TCRdb's table, derived via immunoSEQ multiplex PCR, lists solely in-frame clones and lacks some. V and J calls and clone size follow that table, whereas D and trimming were derived from the DNA. Of about half a million clones detected, 70% to 80% appear once; the ten largest clones hold about 12%. The sequence was collected from a woman aged 40 to 49 in good health. Some clones in this sample may be carry-over from other donors' samples. V gene TRBV7-9 combines with J gene TRBJ2-7; 10 positions agree with TRBD2. The specimen sequenced was PBMCs. CDR3 nucleotides: TGTGCCAGCAGCTTAGCGCTAGCGGGAGTGTACGAGCAGTACTTC. This sequence encodes CASSLALAGVYEQYF.